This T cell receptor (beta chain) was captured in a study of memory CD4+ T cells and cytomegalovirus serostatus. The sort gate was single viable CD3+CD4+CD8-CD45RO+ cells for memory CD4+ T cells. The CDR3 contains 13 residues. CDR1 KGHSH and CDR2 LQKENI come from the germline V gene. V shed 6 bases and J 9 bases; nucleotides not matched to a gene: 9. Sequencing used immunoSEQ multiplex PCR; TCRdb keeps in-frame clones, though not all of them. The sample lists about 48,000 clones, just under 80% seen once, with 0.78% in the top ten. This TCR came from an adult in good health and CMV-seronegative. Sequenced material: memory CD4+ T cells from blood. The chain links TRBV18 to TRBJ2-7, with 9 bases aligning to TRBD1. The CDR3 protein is CASSPGQGIVQYF. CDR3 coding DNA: TGTGCCAGCTCTCCGGGACAGGGAATTGTGCAGTACTTC.